Below, 23 T cell receptor beta chains from the same sample are listed, as sequenced in a study of blood T cell repertoires in COVID-19. Produced via immunoSEQ multiplex PCR; TCRdb's table is partial and in-frame only. The profile shows 500,000 or so clones, about nine tenths of them singletons. Sequencing was performed on PBMCs or T cells enriched from blood (not recorded which). The receptors were gathered from a woman between 18 and 30 years old who had recovered from COVID-19.

The DNA for the CDR3 is TGTGCCAGCAGCTTAATACTGAAGGAGACGAACACTGAAGCTTTCTTT. Translating gives CASSLILKETNTEAFF. The chain carries TRBV7-6 and TRBJ1-1; D not certain. The CDR3 runs 16 residues. V was clipped by 2 bases and J by 1 base, with 14 bases between them. From germline, CDR1 is SGHVS and CDR2 FNYEAQ.

This sequence joins TRBV6-2 or TRBV6-3 and TRBJ2-5, with 9 bases fitting TRBD2. The V gene's germline CDR1 is MNHEY and CDR2 SVGEGT. Trimming took 0 bases from V and 1 from J; bases not matched to a gene: 3. The CDR3 totals 16 residues. As DNA, the CDR3 is TGTGCCAGCAGTTACTCAAGCGGGGGGCTCCAAGAGACCCAGTACTTC. Translating gives CASSYSSGGLQETQYF.

The rearrangement uses TRBV30 and TRBJ1-2; 7 bases fit TRBD1. The CDR3 has 12 residues. Trimming at V came to 5 bases and at J to 6 bases, leaving 6 bases not matched to a gene. The germline V gene encodes CDR1 GTSNPN and CDR2 SVGIG (reference sequence). In DNA form, the CDR3 reads TGTGCCTGGGGAGACAGGGCCGATGGCTACACCTTC. This gives the protein CAWGDRADGYTF.

The chain links TRBV3-1 (or the pseudogene TRBV3-2) to TRBJ1-6, with a possible D match to TRBD1 (5 bases). Looked up from germline, CDR1 is LGHDT and CDR2 is YNNKEL (reference sequence). The length of the CDR3 is 15 residues. V was cut by 4 bases and J by 8 bases, with 15 bases left in between. The CDR3: CASSPAPDTDSPLHF. In DNA form, the CDR3 reads TGTGCCAGCAGCCCCGCCCCGGACACAGATTCACCCCTCCACTTT.

This chain connects TRBV5-4 to TRBJ2-5; 12 nucleotides match TRBD2. Germline V lookup: CDR1 SGHNT, CDR2 YYREEE (reference sequence). V lost 4 bases and J lost 9; bases outside the gene matches: 10. The CDR3 is 15 amino acids. CDR3 residues: CASSLGLAGSAAQYF. CDR3 nucleotides: TGTGCCAGCAGCCTAGGACTAGCGGGGTCGGCGGCCCAGTACTTC.

The chain carries TRBV28 and TRBJ2-3; 7 positions agree with TRBD2. V dropped 7 bases and J dropped 6; count of bases not matched to a gene: 28. This CDR3 region has 20 residues. Germline values: CDR1 MDHEN, CDR2 SYDVKM. CDR3 sequence reads: CASKTKLELKAGLSGDTQYF. CDR3 nucleotides: TGTGCCAGCAAAACGAAACTCGAATTAAAAGCGGGGTTAAGTGGGGATACGCAGTATTTT.

CDR3 nucleotides: TGTGCCACCGCGCCGCTGGGGGGTAGTTATGGCTACACCTTC. Amino acids: CATAPLGGSYGYTF. The chain is built from TRBV10-3 and TRBJ1-2; maybe TRBD1 (5 bases). Germline CDR1 and CDR2: ENHRY and SYGVKD. The CDR3 has 14 amino acids. V dropped 10 bases and J dropped 5 bases, with 20 bases sitting between them.

The rearrangement joins TRBV5-1 to TRBJ2-1, with 9 nucleotides matching TRBD2. This CDR3 is built from 17 residues. V lost 6 bases and J lost 3; bases outside the gene matches: 13. Per germline, CDR1 SGHRS and CDR2 YFSETQ. CDR3 in DNA: TGCGCCAGCACGGATAGCGGGGGTCCGCTAGTCTACAATGAGCAGTTCTTC. As protein: CASTDSGGPLVYNEQFF.

The CDR3 DNA follows: TGTGCCAGCAGCCCTAGTACTAACTATGGCTACACCTTC. Its translation: CASSPSTNYGYTF. This chain joins TRBV28 and TRBJ1-2, with D unresolved. The CDR3 length is 13 residues. Trimming cost V 6 bases and J 0 bases, with 8 bases left between them. Germline V CDR1 and CDR2: MDHEN, SYDVKM.

A word on this clone: It is unclear where the CDR3 begins or ends on the DNA, so no DNA is shown, and the CDR3 is as TCRdb lists it. CDR3: CASSRRDFRGYGYTF. The chain carries TRBV6-5 and TRBJ1-2. CDR1 is MNHEY and CDR2 is SVGAGI in the germline V gene. The CDR3 is 15 residues long, counting both termini.

The chain has TRBV27 and TRBJ1-1; maybe TRBD1 (5 bases). The CDR3 sequence is 13 residues long. CDR1 is MNHEY and CDR2 is SMNVEV in the germline V gene (reference sequence). Trimming left V 8 bases short and J 5 bases short, with 15 bases between. The CDR3 DNA reads as TGTGCCAGCTCATGGGGGGTAGGGACTGAAGCTTTCTTT. Translated, it gives CASSWGVGTEAFF.

This sequence joins TRBV30 and TRBJ1-1, with D possibly matching TRBD1 (6 bases). The V and J ends lost 3 bases and 11 bases respectively, with 19 bases between them. The germline CDR1 and CDR2 sequences are GTSNPN and SVGIG (reference sequence). The CDR3 spans 13 residues. CDR3 protein: CAWRGGHVQGAFF. DNA of the CDR3: TGTGCCTGGAGGGGAGGGCACGTCCAGGGGGCTTTCTTT. The whole variable domain, remainder taken from reference TRBV30 and TRBJ1-1, is SQTIHQWPATLVQPVGSPLSLECTVEGTSNPNLYWYRQAAGRGLQLLFYSVGIGQISSEVPQNLSASRPQDRQFILSSKKLLLSDSGFYLCAWRGGHVQGAFFGQGTRLTVV.

About this clone itself: Different DNA sequences within this sample yield the same CDR3. The chain combines TRBV11-2 with TRBJ2-7; TRBD2 matches 13 bases. Looked up from germline, CDR1 is SGHAT and CDR2 is FQNNGV. This CDR3 has 15 residues. V was pared by 0 bases and J by 6 bases, with 2 bases of the junction left unmatched. The DNA of the CDR3 is TGTGCCAGCAGCTTAGATCGACTAGCGGGGGGCGAGCAGTACTTC. Protein sequence: CASSLDRLAGGEQYF.

The chain joins TRBV14 to TRBJ1-2, with D perhaps matching TRBD1 (5 bases). The CDR3 length is 17 residues. The germline gives CDR1 SGHDN, CDR2 FVKESK. V lost 0 bases and J 2 bases, leaving 16 bases between the germline ends. This CDR3 is CASSQDRGGLRNYGYTF. Here the CDR3 DNA reads TGTGCCAGCAGCCAAGACCGGGGGGGATTAAGGAACTATGGCTACACCTTC.

The gene calls are TRBV14 and TRBJ1-1, with 7 bases matching TRBD1. This CDR3 has 15 residues. Looked up from germline, CDR1 is SGHDN and CDR2 is FVKESK. J gave up 4 bases and V 1 base, and 6 bases lay outside the gene matches. CDR3 sequence reads: CASSQVISGGTEAFF. CDR3 bases: TGTGCCAGCAGCCAAGTGATCTCAGGGGGCACTGAAGCTTTCTTT.

This rearrangement joins TRBV10-3 to TRBJ2-5; 11 bases are a match to TRBD2. Germline CDR1 reads ENHRY; CDR2 reads SYGVKD. Unmatched junction bases numbered 7, after V lost 8 bases and J lost 5 bases. The CDR3 length is 14 residues. This CDR3 is CAIRSGGAGETQYF. CDR3 in DNA: TGTGCCATCCGTAGCGGGGGGGCCGGGGAGACCCAGTACTTC.

A word on this clone: Other nucleotide sequences in the sample specify the same CDR3. The chain uses TRBV3-1 (or the pseudogene TRBV3-2) and TRBJ1-1, with no clear D. This CDR3 region has 14 residues. In germline, CDR1 is LGHDT, CDR2 YNNKEL (reference sequence). V lost 0 bases and J lost 1, with 6 bases in between. In DNA, the CDR3 is TGTGCCAGCAGCCAAGAGGCCTCGAACACTGAAGCTTTCTTT. This codes for CASSQEASNTEAFF.

The chain combines TRBV5-1 with TRBJ2-2; 8 bases line up with TRBD2. CDR3 length equals 16 residues. V lost 1 base to trimming and J lost 2 bases; unmatched junction nucleotides: 4. In germline, CDR1 is SGHRS, CDR2 YFSETQ. The chain's CDR3 is CASSLYRGGNTGELFF. The CDR3, as DNA: TGCGCCAGCAGCTTGTACCGGGGGGGCAACACCGGGGAGCTGTTTTTT.

The chain joins TRBV5-4 to TRBJ1-4; TRBD1 matches 11 bases. The J segment lost 8 bases and the V segment lost 4 bases, leaving 7 bases of the junction unmatched. The CDR3 length is 15 residues. Germline values: CDR1 SGHNT, CDR2 YYREEE (reference sequence). Here the CDR3 reads CASSPAGQGGEKLFF. CDR3 coding DNA: TGTGCCAGCAGCCCTGCGGGACAGGGGGGGGAAAAACTGTTTTTT.

The gene calls are TRBV7-2 and TRBJ1-1, with TRBD1 matching 11 bases. The CDR3 runs to 15 residues. CDR1 and CDR2 from the germline V gene are SGHTA and FQGNSA. Trimming cost V 5 bases and J 3 bases; bases outside gene matches: 5. The CDR3 spells CASSLRGQGDTEAFF. The CDR3 coding sequence is TGTGCCAGCAGCCTCCGGGGACAGGGGGACACTGAAGCTTTCTTT.

The genes are TRBV5-4 and TRBJ2-2; 7 nucleotides agree with TRBD2. The germline gives CDR1 SGHNT, CDR2 YYREEE (reference sequence). The CDR3 covers 15 residues. Trimming cost V 4 bases and J 3 bases; bases outside gene matches: 6. The CDR3, as DNA: TGTGCCAGCAGCCTCGGCGGGAGTTACACCGGGGAGCTGTTTTTT. Residues: CASSLGGSYTGELFF. Full variable domain (rest looked up from reference TRBV5-4 and TRBJ2-2): ETGVTQSPTHLIKTRGQQVTLRCSSQSGHNTVSWYQQALGQGPQFIFQYYREEENGRGNFPPRFSGLQFPNYSSELNVNALELDDSALYLCASSLGGSYTGELFFGEGSRLTVL.

The CDR3 loop is CASSQGGLTSGGDTQYF. The CDR3 DNA follows: TGTGCCAGCAGCCAAGGGGGGCTGACTAGCGGGGGAGATACGCAGTATTTT. The chain recombines TRBV4-2 with TRBJ2-3; 12 bases match TRBD2. The CDR3 is made up of 17 amino acids. The V gene end was trimmed by 1 base and the J gene end by 5 bases; junction bases not matched to a gene: 7. Germline V gives CDR1 LGHNA, CDR2 YNFKEQ.

The chain joins TRBV9 to TRBJ2-1; D is undetermined. CDR1 is SGDLS, CDR2 YYNGEE, per germline. CDR3 size: 13 residues. With 0 bases removed from V and 6 bases from J, the gap between germline ends came to 7 bases. CDR3 in DNA: TGTGCCAGCAGCGTAGGGCCCCCCAATGAGCAGTTCTTC. Its protein product is CASSVGPPNEQFF. The whole variable domain, filled in from reference TRBV9 and TRBJ2-1, reads DSGVTQTPKHLITATGQRVTLRCSPRSGDLSVYWYQQSLDQGLQFLIQYYNGEERAKGNILERFSAQQFPDLHSELNLSSLELGDSALYFCASSVGPPNEQFFGPGTRLTVL.